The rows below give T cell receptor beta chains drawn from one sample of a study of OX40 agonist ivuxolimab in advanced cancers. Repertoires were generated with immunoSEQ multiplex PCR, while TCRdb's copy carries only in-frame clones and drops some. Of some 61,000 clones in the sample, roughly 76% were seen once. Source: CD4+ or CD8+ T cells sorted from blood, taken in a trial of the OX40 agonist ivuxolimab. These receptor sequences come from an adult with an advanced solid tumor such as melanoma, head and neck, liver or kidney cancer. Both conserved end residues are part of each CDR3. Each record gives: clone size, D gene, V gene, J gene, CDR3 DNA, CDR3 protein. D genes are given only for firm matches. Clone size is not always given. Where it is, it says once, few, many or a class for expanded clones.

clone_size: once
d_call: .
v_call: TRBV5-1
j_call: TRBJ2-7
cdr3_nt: TGCGCCAGCAGCTTGCAGGCGAACTCCTACGAGCAGTACTTC
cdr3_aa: CASSLQANSYEQYF

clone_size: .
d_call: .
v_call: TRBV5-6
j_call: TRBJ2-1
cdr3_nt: TGTGCCAGCAGCTTGGCTAGATTGGAGGGCCGTAGCTACAATGAGCAGTTCTTC
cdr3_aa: CASSLARLEGRSYNEQFF

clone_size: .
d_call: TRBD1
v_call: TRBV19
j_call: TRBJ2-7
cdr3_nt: TGTGCCAGTAGTAACATCCAGGGGGCCTACGAGCAGTACTTC
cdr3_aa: CASSNIQGAYEQYF

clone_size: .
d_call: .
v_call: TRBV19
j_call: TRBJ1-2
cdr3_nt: TGTGCCAGTAGTATAGATCCGGACTATGGCTACACCTTC
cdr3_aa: CASSIDPDYGYTF

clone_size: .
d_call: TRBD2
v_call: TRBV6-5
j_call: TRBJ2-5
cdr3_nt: TGTGCCAGCAGTTACGTAGCGGGGGGAAAAGAGACCCAGTACTTC
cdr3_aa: CASSYVAGGKETQYF

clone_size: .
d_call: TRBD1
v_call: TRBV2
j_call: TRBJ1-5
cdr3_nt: TGTGCCAGCAGCCCCGGGACAGGGGATCAGCCCCAGCATTTT
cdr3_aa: CASSPGTGDQPQHF

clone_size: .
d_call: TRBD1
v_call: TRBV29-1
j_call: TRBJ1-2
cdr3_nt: TGCAGCGTTGGGGGACAGGGGAGTGTTAACTATGGCTACACCTTC
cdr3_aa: CSVGGQGSVNYGYTF

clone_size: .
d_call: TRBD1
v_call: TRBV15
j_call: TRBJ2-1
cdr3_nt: TGTGCCACCAGCAGAGACCGGGACAGGGGTAGGGAGCAGTTCTTC
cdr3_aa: CATSRDRDRGREQFF

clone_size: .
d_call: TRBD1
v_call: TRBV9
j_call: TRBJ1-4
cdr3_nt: TGTGCCAGCAGCCCCTCAGAGGGACAGCCTAATGAAAAACTGTTTTTT
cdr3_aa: CASSPSEGQPNEKLFF

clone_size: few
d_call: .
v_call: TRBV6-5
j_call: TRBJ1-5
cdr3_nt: TGTGCCAGCAGCCCCGGGGGAGGATTAGGTCAGCCCCAGCATTTT
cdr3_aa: CASSPGGGLGQPQHF

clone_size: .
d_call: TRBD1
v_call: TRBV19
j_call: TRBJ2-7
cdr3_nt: TGTGCCAGTAGCAGATCCGGGACAGGGTCTGTCGAGCAGTACTTC
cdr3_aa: CASSRSGTGSVEQYF

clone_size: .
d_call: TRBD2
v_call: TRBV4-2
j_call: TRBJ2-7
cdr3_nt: TGTGCCAGCAGCTGTTCACTAGCGGGGGAATACGAGCAGTACTTC
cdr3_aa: CASSCSLAGEYEQYF

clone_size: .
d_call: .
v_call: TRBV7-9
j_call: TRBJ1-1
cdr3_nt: TGTGCCAGCAGCTCCCAGGTTCCTGACACTGAAGCTTTCTTT
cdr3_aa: CASSSQVPDTEAFF

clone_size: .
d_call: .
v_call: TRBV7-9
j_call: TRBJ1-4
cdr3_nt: TGTGCCAGCAGCTTAGCACAGGCTAATGAAAAACTGTTTTTT
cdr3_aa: CASSLAQANEKLFF

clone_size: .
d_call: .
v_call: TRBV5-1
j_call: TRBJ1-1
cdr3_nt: TGCGCCGGGCCCCCCGGGGGTAACACTGAAGCTTTCTTT
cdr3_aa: CAGPPGGNTEAFF

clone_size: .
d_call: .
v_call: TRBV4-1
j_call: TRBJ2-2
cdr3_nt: TGCGCCAGCAGCCAAGGTGCGGGCACCGGGGAGCTGTTTTTT
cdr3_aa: CASSQGAGTGELFF

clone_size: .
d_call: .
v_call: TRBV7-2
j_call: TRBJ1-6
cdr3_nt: TGTGCCAGCAGCTTGAGGTCTCCCGGAAATTATAATTCACCCCTCCACTTT
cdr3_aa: CASSLRSPGNYNSPLHF